Listed below are T cell receptor beta chains from one sample, sequenced in a study of T cell responses to AZD1222 COVID-19 vaccine. The protocol was immunoSEQ multiplex PCR, while the TCRdb copy is restricted to in-frame clones and leaves out a portion. This sample has around 100,000 clones, with roughly nine tenths found just once. The sequenced sample was peripheral blood, obtained on day 0 of AZD1222 vaccination. Source of these receptors: an adult in good health. The CDR3 runs from the conserved cysteine through the conserved F or W. D genes are given only for firm matches. Where a row states a size, it is once, few, many or the class of an expanded clone; other rows omit it.

clone_size	v_call	j_call	cdr3_length	d_call	cdr3_aa	cdr3_nt
-	TRBV19	TRBJ1-2	15	TRBD1	CASSLPGQASEGYTF	TGTGCCAGTAGTCTCCCAGGACAGGCCTCCGAGGGCTACACCTTC
once	TRBV5-1	TRBJ1-1	18	-	CASSFSLVGLKANTEAFF	TGCGCCAGCAGCTTTTCTCTTGTGGGGCTGAAAGCGAACACTGAAGCTTTCTTT
-	TRBV5-1	TRBJ2-6	16	-	CASSLSRYSGANVLTF	TGCGCCAGCAGCTTGAGTCGGTACTCTGGGGCCAACGTCCTGACTTTC
-	TRBV6-5	TRBJ1-1	14	TRBD1	CASSFRDRVNEAFF	TGTGCCAGCAGTTTCCGGGACAGGGTGAATGAAGCTTTCTTT
-	TRBV19	TRBJ1-1	13	-	CASSMDRNTEAFF	TGTGCCAGTAGTATGGACAGGAACACTGAAGCTTTCTTT
-	TRBV6-4	TRBJ2-2	14	-	CASSGGANTGELFF	TGTGCCAGCAGTGGCGGGGCGAACACCGGGGAGCTGTTTTTT
once	TRBV6-5	TRBJ2-7	13	-	CASSYFAGREQYF	TGTGCCAGCAGTTACTTTGCAGGGCGGGAGCAGTACTTC
once	TRBV3-1/TRBV3-2	TRBJ1-5	14	-	CASSPEVRGQPQHF	TGTGCCAGCAGCCCCGAGGTGAGGGGTCAGCCCCAGCATTTT
-	TRBV6-5	TRBJ2-7	15	-	CASSETGAGSYEQYF	TGTGCCAGCAGCGAGACAGGTGCGGGCTCCTACGAGCAGTACTTC
once	TRBV7-9	TRBJ1-4	13	-	CASSLEQSEKLFF	TGTGCCAGCAGCTTAGAGCAGTCAGAAAAACTGTTTTTT
-	TRBV30	TRBJ1-1	13	-	CAWSVRQNTEAFF	TGTGCCTGGAGTGTACGGCAGAACACTGAAGCTTTCTTT
-	TRBV15	TRBJ2-1	15	-	CATSREDSGGGEQFF	TGTGCCACCAGCAGAGAGGATTCGGGGGGCGGGGAGCAGTTCTTC
once	TRBV7-8	TRBJ1-5	15	-	CASSPRVGVGQPQHF	TGTGCCAGCAGCCCGAGGGTCGGCGTGGGTCAGCCCCAGCATTTT
-	TRBV5-1	TRBJ2-1	15	TRBD1	CASSLEGTGLIRRFF	TGCGCCAGCAGCTTGGAGGGGACAGGGCTAATCAGGCGGTTCTTC
-	TRBV2	TRBJ2-1	16	TRBD2	CASSGLLAGVYNEQFF	TGTGCCAGCAGTGGATTACTAGCGGGGGTTTACAATGAGCAGTTCTTC
-	TRBV6-5	TRBJ1-2	16	-	CASSYSMEGSGYGYTF	TGTGCCAGCAGTTACTCGATGGAAGGGAGTGGCTATGGCTACACCTTC
once	TRBV27	TRBJ1-3	13	-	CASSLWLGNTIYF	TGTGCCAGCAGTTTGTGGCTTGGAAACACCATATATTTT
-	TRBV7-7	TRBJ2-2	16	TRBD1	CASSAGTGGSTGELFF	TGTGCTAGCAGCGCCGGGACAGGGGGATCCACCGGGGAGCTGTTTTTT
once	TRBV5-1	TRBJ2-3	13	-	CASSRWDTDTQYF	TGCGCCAGCAGCCGCTGGGACACAGATACGCAGTATTTT
-	TRBV5-5	TRBJ1-5	16	-	CASSLEGTGGFQPQHF	TGTGCCAGCAGCTTGGAGGGGACGGGGGGCTTTCAGCCCCAGCATTTT
-	TRBV10-2	TRBJ2-2	15	-	CASSEVTTNTGELFF	TGCGCCAGCAGTGAGGTCACCACGAACACCGGGGAGCTGTTTTTT
once	TRBV9	TRBJ2-7	15	TRBD1	CASSVTSDRGLEQYF	TGTGCCAGCAGCGTAACTTCGGACAGGGGCCTGGAGCAGTACTTC
-	TRBV19	TRBJ1-6	17	-	CASSPQDGGGNNSPLHF	TGTGCCAGTAGTCCCCAGGATGGTGGAGGGAACAATTCACCCCTCCACTTT
-	TRBV2	TRBJ1-6	14	-	CASSDGYPFSPLHF	TGTGCCAGCAGTGATGGGTACCCATTTTCACCCCTCCACTTT
-	TRBV7-6	TRBJ1-4	15	-	CASSLRDGGREKLFF	TGTGCCAGCAGCTTACGCGATGGGGGACGGGAAAAACTGTTTTTT
-	TRBV3-1/TRBV3-2	TRBJ2-3	12	-	CASSQWTDTQYF	TGTGCCAGCAGCCAGTGGACAGATACGCAGTATTTT
-	TRBV28	TRBJ1-2	14	-	CASSSSSGSGGYTF	TGTGCCAGCAGTTCATCTTCAGGGTCGGGTGGCTACACCTTC
-	TRBV7-9	TRBJ2-1	12	-	CASSAVGGEQFF	TGTGCCAGCAGCGCCGTGGGCGGTGAGCAGTTCTTC
few	TRBV27	TRBJ1-5	14	-	CASSLVGDNQPQHF	TGTGCCAGCAGTTTAGTAGGGGACAATCAGCCCCAGCATTTT
-	TRBV30	TRBJ2-1	12	TRBD2	CAWSASGIEQFF	TGTGCCTGGAGCGCTAGCGGGATTGAGCAGTTCTTC
-	TRBV6-1	TRBJ2-7	16	TRBD2	CASSEALAGHSYEQYF	TGTGCCAGCAGTGAAGCACTAGCGGGCCACTCCTACGAGCAGTACTTC
-	TRBV24-1	TRBJ2-1	14	-	CATSDLLSGEEQFF	TGTGCCACCAGTGATTTGCTTTCGGGGGAGGAGCAGTTCTTC
-	TRBV6-6	TRBJ1-3	14	-	CASSYAIPGNTIYF	TGTGCCAGCAGTTACGCAATACCAGGAAACACCATATATTTT